Listed here are 30 T cell receptor beta chains from one sample, sequenced in a study of shared clonotypes between healthy human individuals. Produced via immunoSEQ multiplex PCR; TCRdb's table is partial and in-frame only. The table includes over a million clones, about 80% detected once. The sequenced material came from memory CD4+ T cells sorted from blood. Subset of the sample: CD45RA-negative fraction. The source of these receptors is a man in his late teens or twenties in good health.

The CDR3 here is CAWNPRGQGSFSGANVLTF. In DNA, the CDR3 is TGTGCCTGGAACCCCCGGGGACAGGGCAGCTTCTCTGGGGCCAACGTCCTGACTTTC. This chain connects TRBV30 to TRBJ2-6; TRBD1 matches at 9 bases. Trimming cost V 4 bases and J 0 bases; bases outside gene matches: 13. CDR3 length equals 19 residues. CDR1 GTSNPN and CDR2 SVGIG come from the germline V gene (reference sequence).

The chain combines TRBV9 with TRBJ2-2, with a weak D call TRBD2 (6 bases). This CDR3 region has 14 residues. V was trimmed by 0 bases and J by 8 bases, leaving 11 bases between them. In germline, CDR1 is SGDLS, CDR2 YYNGEE. This CDR3 reads CASSVATAGGELFF. CDR3 DNA sequence: TGTGCCAGCAGCGTAGCAACGGCGGGAGGGGAGCTGTTTTTT.

The rearrangement uses TRBV5-1 and TRBJ2-3, with 7 bases lining up with TRBD1. This CDR3 is built from 17 residues. Germline V lookup: CDR1 SGHRS, CDR2 YFSETQ. The V gene end was trimmed by 5 bases and the J gene end by 4 bases; junction bases not matched to a gene: 16. The CDR3 DNA follows: TGCGCCAGCAGATCAGGTATCTCCGGGACAGTTCCAGATACGCAGTATTTT. Translated, it gives CASRSGISGTVPDTQYF.

About this clone itself: Other DNA sequences in this specimen translate into the identical CDR3. The V gene is TRBV7-2, the J gene TRBJ2-1, with 9 bases that match TRBD1. Germline-derived CDR1 and CDR2 are SGHTA and FQGNSA. Germline trimming cut 6 bases from V and 2 bases from J; bases unmatched to any gene: 5. The CDR3 runs to 15 residues. The CDR3 protein is CASSPDRGTYNEQFF. CDR3 nucleotides: TGTGCCAGCAGTCCTGACAGGGGGACCTACAATGAGCAGTTCTTC.

This clone occurred a few times. V is TRBV7-2 and J is TRBJ2-5, with 7 bases that match TRBD1. CDR3 length: 14 residues. V was pared by 5 bases and J by 5 bases, with 8 bases of the junction left unmatched. The germline gives CDR1 SGHTA, CDR2 FQGNSA. For the CDR3, the DNA is TGTGCCAGCAGCCCGACAGGGTCCGGCGAGACCCAGTACTTC. Residues: CASSPTGSGETQYF.

This clone has a single count. The chain is built from TRBV11-3 and TRBJ2-2; D gene uncertain. V was pared by 5 bases and J by 0 bases, with 10 bases between. The CDR3 is 15 residues long. Germline V gene lookup returns CDR1 SGHNT and CDR2 YENEEA. The CDR3 spells CASSPTESNTGELFF. The CDR3 nucleotides read TGTGCCAGCAGCCCCACGGAGTCGAACACCGGGGAGCTGTTTTTT.

The chain joins TRBV5-1 to TRBJ2-2, with no clear D. V was cut by 0 bases and J by 0 bases, with 15 bases left in between. From germline, CDR1 is SGHRS and CDR2 YFSETQ. CDR3 length: 18 residues. This CDR3 is CASSLEAARFANTGELFF. CDR3 DNA: TGCGCCAGCAGCTTGGAGGCGGCCAGGTTCGCGAACACCGGGGAGCTGTTTTTT.

The CDR3 here is CASSSRFVSGNTIYF. In DNA, the CDR3 is TGTGCCAGCAGCTCACGATTTGTCTCTGGAAACACCATATATTTT. The chain combines TRBV9 with TRBJ1-3, with D uncertain. Germline lookup yields CDR1 SGDLS and CDR2 YYNGEE. CDR3 length: 15 amino acids. V lost 4 bases and J lost 0, with 11 bases in between.

V and J are TRBV5-1 and TRBJ2-4; D tentatively reads TRBD1 or TRBD2 (5 bases each). V was trimmed by 4 bases and J by 0 bases, leaving 17 bases between them. CDR3 length equals 17 residues. Germline CDR1 reads SGHRS; CDR2 reads YFSETQ. The CDR3 DNA is TGCGCCAGCAGCCCGGGACCGTATAACCAAGCCAAAAACATTCAGTACTTC. As protein: CASSPGPYNQAKNIQYF.

This clone was picked up many times. Other DNA sequences in this sample translate to the same CDR3. The chain has TRBV7-2 and TRBJ2-3; D unresolved. V lost 1 base, J lost 1 base, and 6 bases lay in between. The CDR3 is 14 residues long. CDR1 and CDR2 (germline): SGHTA, FQGNSA. CDR3 coding DNA: TGTGCCAGCAGCTTAGGGCTAGGCACAGATACGCAGTATTTT. Translation: CASSLGLGTDTQYF.

The CDR3 loop is CASSSFDEQYF. For the CDR3, the DNA is TGTGCCAGCAGCTCCTTTGACGAGCAGTACTTC. V is TRBV11-2 and J is TRBJ2-7; no clear D gene. V lost 4 bases, J lost 5 bases, and 6 bases lay in between. Germline V gene data show CDR1 as SGHAT and CDR2 as FQNNGV. This CDR3 spans 11 amino acids.

The chain carries TRBV4-1 and TRBJ1-2; 8 nucleotides match TRBD1. The germline V gene has CDR1 MGHRA and CDR2 YSYEKL. Trimming cost V 1 base and J 5 bases; bases outside gene matches: 0. The CDR3 is made up of 13 amino acids. The DNA for the CDR3 is TGCGCCAGCAGCCAAGGGACAGGGTATGGCTACACCTTC. This translates into CASSQGTGYGYTF.

This chain connects TRBV7-2 to TRBJ1-5; D not resolved. CDR3 length equals 15 residues. CDR1 and CDR2 (germline): SGHTA, FQGNSA. V lost 5 bases, J lost 2 bases, and 13 bases lay in between. In DNA form, the CDR3 reads TGTGCCAGCAGCAAAGCGGATCTTCGCAATCAGCCCCAGCATTTT. Protein: CASSKADLRNQPQHF.

The rearrangement uses TRBV6-5 and TRBJ2-2; D might be TRBD2 (6 bases). Between the trimmed V and J ends, which lost 11 bases and 5 bases, there was a span of 15 bases. The CDR3 consists of 13 residues. Germline V gives CDR1 MNHEY, CDR2 SVGAGI. CDR3 loop: CACIAEKTGELFF. The CDR3 DNA reads TGTGCCTGCATAGCGGAGAAGACCGGGGAGCTGTTTTTT.

This clone was found a few times. The V and J genes are TRBV18 and TRBJ2-4; D gene ambiguous. This CDR3 is 14 amino acids long. The germline V gene encodes CDR1 KGHSH and CDR2 LQKENI. V lost 2 bases, J lost 7 bases, and 12 bases lay in between. The DNA for the CDR3 is TGTGCCAGCTCACCATTCGAATCTCGCAACATTCAGTACTTC. Its translation: CASSPFESRNIQYF.

This rearrangement joins TRBV5-4 to TRBJ2-3; D unclear. This CDR3 has 13 amino acids. Germline loops: CDR1 SGHNT, CDR2 YYREEE (reference sequence). V was trimmed by 0 bases and J by 4 bases, leaving 6 bases between them. DNA for the CDR3: TGTGCCAGCAGCTTGGAGGTGGCAGATACGCAGTATTTT. Protein: CASSLEVADTQYF.

The rearrangement uses TRBV5-3 and TRBJ1-5; a possible D gene is TRBD1 (6 bases). TRBV5-3 is sorted into the ORF group, with uncertain function. CDR3 length: 17 residues. Trimming pared 4 bases from V and 4 bases from J, leaving 21 bases between. CDR3 amino acids: CARSPGSRGVGNQPQHF. In DNA form, the CDR3 reads TGTGCCAGAAGCCCCGGATCCAGGGGAGTTGGAAATCAGCCCCAGCATTTT.

This clone is a singleton in its sample. The V gene is TRBV6-1, the J gene TRBJ1-2; D unresolved. CDR1 and CDR2 from the germline V gene are MNHNS and SASEGT. The germline V and J ends were trimmed by 5 bases and 8 bases, with 9 bases remaining between them. The CDR3 spans 11 residues. DNA of the CDR3: TGTGCCAGCAGTTCAAGTGGAGGCTACACCTTC. Amino acid sequence: CASSSSGGYTF.

The chain is built from TRBV7-8 and TRBJ2-3, with a tentative D call TRBD2 (6 bases). V lost 5 bases and J 4 bases, leaving 16 bases between the germline ends. Germline lookup yields CDR1 SGHVS and CDR2 FQNEAQ. The CDR3 extends over 15 amino acids. Written as DNA, the CDR3 is TGTGCCAGCAGCAGCCGGGACTTGGCTCCAGATACGCAGTATTTT. As protein: CASSSRDLAPDTQYF.

This chain links TRBV7-6 with TRBJ2-5; the D gene could be TRBD1 or TRBD2 (5 bases each). V lost 8 bases, J lost 9 bases, and 13 bases lay in between. Per germline, CDR1 SGHVS and CDR2 FNYEAQ. The CDR3 runs to 11 residues. CDR3: CASGDASPQYF. The CDR3 bases are TGTGCCAGCGGGGACGCCTCCCCCCAGTACTTC.

The chain employs TRBV6-1 and TRBJ1-2; weak D call: TRBD1 (5 bases). This CDR3 spans 13 amino acids. Germline assignment: CDR1 MNHNS and CDR2 SASEGT. Trimming left V 2 bases short and J 7 bases short, with 11 bases between. The CDR3 reads CASSESVGGGYTF. The CDR3, as DNA: TGTGCCAGCAGTGAATCGGTCGGGGGTGGCTACACCTTC.

This chain connects TRBV15 to TRBJ1-1, with D unresolved. This CDR3 spans 13 amino acids. Trimming stripped 0 bases from V and 5 bases from J, with 7 bases between. From germline, CDR1 is LNHNV and CDR2 YYDKDF (reference sequence). The CDR3 sequence is CATSRDPGTEAFF. The CDR3 region has the DNA TGTGCCACCAGCAGAGATCCCGGGACTGAAGCTTTCTTT.

J is TRBJ1-2 and V is TRBV2, with 7 bases lining up with TRBD1. From germline, CDR1 is SNHLY and CDR2 FYNNEI. The length of the CDR3 is 15 residues. The junction had 8 bases not matched to a gene; V was cut back by 7 bases and J by 0 bases. The CDR3 loop is CASTRNRGPNYGYTF. The CDR3 DNA reads TGTGCCAGCACCAGAAACAGGGGTCCTAACTATGGCTACACCTTC.

This chain uses TRBV6-1 with TRBJ1-4, with D possibly TRBD1 on 6 matching bases. The CDR3 is 14 residues long. Germline CDR1 is MNHNS and CDR2 is SASEGT. Trimming took off 4 bases at V and 7 bases at J, with 13 bases between the two ends. CDR3 residues: CASSVGQLGEKLFF. The CDR3 bases are TGTGCCAGCAGTGTCGGACAGCTGGGTGAAAAACTGTTTTTT.

This clone was observed at least ten times. In the same sample, other DNA sequences code for this CDR3. V is TRBV28 and J is TRBJ2-3, with 7 bases lining up with TRBD1. The CDR3 runs 14 residues. V shed 5 bases, J shed 3 bases, and the junction held 5 bases outside the gene matches. CDR1 is MDHEN and CDR2 is SYDVKM in the germline V gene. The CDR3 loop is CASSLGTATDTQYF. CDR3 in DNA: TGTGCCAGCAGTCTCGGGACAGCAACAGATACGCAGTATTTT.

The V call is TRBV27, the J call TRBJ2-6; D is perhaps TRBD2 (5 bases). The CDR3 loop spans 15 amino acids. Germline V gene sequence: CDR1 MNHEY, CDR2 SMNVEV (reference sequence). Trimming shortened V by 4 bases and J by 2 bases, and 9 bases separated the two germline ends. CDR3 in DNA: TGTGCCAGCAGTTCGGAGACTACTGGGGCCAACGTCCTGACTTTC. Translated: CASSSETTGANVLTF.

This chain links TRBV5-6 with TRBJ2-1, with no clear D. Germline loops: CDR1 SGHDT, CDR2 YYEEEE. The V end lost 6 bases, the J end lost 5 bases, and 9 bases lay between the germline ends. CDR3 length equals 12 residues. DNA for the CDR3: TGTGCCAGCATCACGAACCACAATGAGCAGTTCTTC. Translating it yields CASITNHNEQFF.

The rearrangement uses TRBV7-2 and TRBJ1-3; D not certain. Germline loops: CDR1 SGHTA, CDR2 FQGNSA. V lost 1 base and J 0 bases, leaving 13 bases between the germline ends. The CDR3 is 17 amino acids. CDR3 nucleotides: TGTGCCAGCAGCTTAGGGGCAGGACCCAACTCTGGAAACACCATATATTTT. The encoded protein is CASSLGAGPNSGNTIYF.

This clone occurred once. The chain combines TRBV9 with TRBJ1-1; the D gene is possibly TRBD1 (5 bases). Deletions cut 0 bases from V and 1 base from J, with 13 bases between. Germline lookup yields CDR1 SGDLS and CDR2 YYNGEE. This CDR3 has 16 amino acids. CDR3 coding DNA: TGTGCCAGCAGCGTAGATGACAGAGCAAGGAACACTGAAGCTTTCTTT. This gives the protein CASSVDDRARNTEAFF.

The V and J genes are TRBV4-3 and TRBJ1-2; D gene ambiguous. Deletions cut 0 bases from V and 5 bases from J, with 10 bases between. Germline CDR1 reads LGHNA; CDR2 reads YSLEER. The CDR3 is 14 amino acids. CDR3 sequence reads: CASSQDWAEYGYTF. As DNA, the CDR3 is TGCGCCAGCAGCCAAGATTGGGCAGAATATGGCTACACCTTC.